The subject of this entry is one T cell receptor beta chain. Its antigen is not identified. PCR employed 60 Vbeta and 13 Jbeta primers. Repertoires were generated with immunoSEQ multiplex PCR, while TCRdb's copy carries only in-frame clones and drops some. Of more than 95,000 clones detected, around 15% appear once; the ten largest clones hold 0.83%. This entry belongs to a study of cytomegalovirus exposure and HLA in healthy donors. Study results and limitations: In a later analysis, most CMV-associated TCR beta chains appeared HLA-restricted. Indistinguishable V segments, including TRBV6-2 and TRBV6-3, were excluded.

All donors participated as healthy donors of bone marrow. At sampling all donors were nominally healthy, likely with unrecorded immune exposures. The CDR3 extends over 15 amino acids. Germline CDR1 reads SGDLS; CDR2 reads YYNGEE. Trimming pared 0 bases from V and 0 bases from J, leaving 7 bases between. This sequence joins TRBV9 and TRBJ1-5; D uncertain. This receptor was obtained from a female donor in good health and CMV-seronegative. The source material was PBMCs. CDR3 coding DNA: TGTGCCAGCAGCGTAGAAGGAGATAGCAATCAGCCCCAGCATTTT. Its translation: CASSVEGDSNQPQHF.